This T cell receptor (beta chain) emerged from a study of cytomegalovirus exposure and HLA in healthy donors. On the study more broadly: Among the approximately 370 donors who were genotyped, around 77% fell in the genetic ancestry cluster that is associated with self-reported Caucasian donors.

Researchers ran the PCR with 60 Vbeta and 13 Jbeta primers. Measured with immunoSEQ multiplex PCR; TCRdb has only the in-frame clones, and not every one. The profile shows fewer than 140,000 clones, about 71% of them singletons. The table lists this clone with a few counts. The sequencing input was PBMCs. The origin of this receptor is a boy aged 5-17 years in good health and CMV-seronegative.

The CDR3 is CASSQEIRGYEQYF. The CDR3 coding sequence is TGTGCCAGCAGCCAAGAGATCCGGGGCTACGAGCAGTACTTC. This chain links TRBV14 with TRBJ2-7; maybe TRBD2 (5 bases). CDR1 SGHDN and CDR2 FVKESK come from the germline V gene. CDR3 size: 14 residues. Trimming took off 0 bases at V and 3 bases at J, with 9 bases between the two ends.